Sequencing of this T cell receptor (beta chain) was carried out in a study of CD8 T cells in Susac syndrome. CDR1 is SGHTA, CDR2 FQGTGA, per germline. Trimming took off 6 bases at V and 6 bases at J, with 17 bases between the two ends. This CDR3 comprises 15 residues. Random hexamers were used to reverse transcribe the RNA input (roughly 0.5 to 1 ug). It was immunoSEQ multiplex PCR that amplified TCR beta CDR3 across 54 Vbeta and 13 Jbeta. TCRdb re-derived calls from the immunoSEQ multiplex PCR reads in MiXCR, one entry per CDR3 protein. The sample has approximately 300,000 distinct CDR3 sequences; around 89% are singletons.

This chain connects TRBV7-3 to TRBJ2-2; D possibly matches TRBD1 or TRBD2 (5 bases each). The sequencing input was CD8+ T cells from PBMCs. The receptor was isolated from a human donor with multiple sclerosis. CDR3 loop: CASSWDPDGAGELFF. The DNA of the CDR3 is TGTGCCAGCAGTTGGGACCCCGACGGGGCCGGGGAGCTGTTTTTT. The full variable domain, completed using reference TRBV7-3 and TRBJ2-2, is GAGVSQTPSNKVTEKGKYVELRCDPISGHTALYWYRQSLGQGPEFLIYFQGTGAADDSGLPNDRFFAVRPEGSVSTLKIQRTERGDSAVYLCASSWDPDGAGELFFGEGSRLTVL.